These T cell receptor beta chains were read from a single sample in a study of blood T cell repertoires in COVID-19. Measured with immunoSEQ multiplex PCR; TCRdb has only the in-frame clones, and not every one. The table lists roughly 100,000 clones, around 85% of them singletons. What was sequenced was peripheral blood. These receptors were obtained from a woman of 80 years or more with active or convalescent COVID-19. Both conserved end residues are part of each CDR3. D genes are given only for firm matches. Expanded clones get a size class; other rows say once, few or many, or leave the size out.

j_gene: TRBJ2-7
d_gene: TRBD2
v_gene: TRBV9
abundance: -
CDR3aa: CASSPFGGSSYEQYF
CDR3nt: TGTGCCAGCAGTCCGTTCGGGGGGAGCTCCTACGAGCAGTACTTC

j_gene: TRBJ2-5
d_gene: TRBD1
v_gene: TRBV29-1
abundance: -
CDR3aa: CSVYGQGWRETQYF
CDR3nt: TGCAGCGTCTATGGACAGGGTTGGCGAGAGACCCAGTACTTC

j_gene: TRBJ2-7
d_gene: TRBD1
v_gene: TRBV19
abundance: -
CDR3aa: CASSITGTGGSYEQYF
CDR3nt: TGTGCCAGTAGTATCACCGGGACAGGGGGCTCCTACGAGCAGTACTTC

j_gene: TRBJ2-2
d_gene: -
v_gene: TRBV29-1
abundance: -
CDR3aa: CSVARPNTGELFF
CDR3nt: TGCAGCGTTGCGAGGCCGAACACCGGGGAGCTGTTTTTT

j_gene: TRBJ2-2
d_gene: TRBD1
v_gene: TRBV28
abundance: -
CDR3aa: CASRTGTNTGELFF
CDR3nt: TGTGCCAGCAGGACAGGGACGAACACCGGGGAGCTGTTTTTT

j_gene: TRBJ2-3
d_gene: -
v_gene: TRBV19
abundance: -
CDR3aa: CASSIGAATDTQYF
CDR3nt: TGTGCCAGTAGTATAGGTGCGGCTACAGATACGCAGTATTTT

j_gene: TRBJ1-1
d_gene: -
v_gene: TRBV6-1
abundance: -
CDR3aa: CASSLGRGMNTEAFF
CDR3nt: TGTGCCAGCAGTCTTGGAAGGGGTATGAACACTGAAGCTTTCTTT

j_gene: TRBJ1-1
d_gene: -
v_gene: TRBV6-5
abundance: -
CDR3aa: CASSLYMNTEAFF
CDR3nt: TGTGCCAGCAGCCTATATATGAACACTGAAGCTTTCTTT

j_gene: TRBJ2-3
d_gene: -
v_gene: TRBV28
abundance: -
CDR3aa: CASHLARGTDTQYF
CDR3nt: TGTGCCAGCCATCTCGCGCGGGGCACAGATACGCAGTATTTT

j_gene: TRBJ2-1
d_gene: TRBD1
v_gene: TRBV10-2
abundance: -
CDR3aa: CASVQGSYNEQFF
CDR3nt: TGCGCCAGTGTACAGGGGTCCTACAATGAGCAGTTCTTC

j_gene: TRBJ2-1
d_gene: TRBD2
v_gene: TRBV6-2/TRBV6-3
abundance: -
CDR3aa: CASTPGTSIMGEQFF
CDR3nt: TGTGCCAGCACCCCCGGGACTAGTATCATGGGTGAGCAGTTCTTC

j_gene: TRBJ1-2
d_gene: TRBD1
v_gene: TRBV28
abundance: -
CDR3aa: CASSFQQGIYYGYTF
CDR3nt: TGTGCCAGCAGTTTTCAACAGGGGATATACTATGGCTACACCTTC

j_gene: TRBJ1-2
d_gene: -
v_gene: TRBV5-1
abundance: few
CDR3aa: CASSPEVHGRGNYGYTF
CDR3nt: TGCGCCAGCAGCCCGGAAGTACACGGACGGGGAAACTATGGCTACACCTTC

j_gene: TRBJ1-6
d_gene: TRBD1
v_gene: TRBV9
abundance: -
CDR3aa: CASSVGGQGYSPLHF
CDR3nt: TGTGCCAGCAGCGTAGGGGGACAGGGTTATTCACCCCTCCACTTT

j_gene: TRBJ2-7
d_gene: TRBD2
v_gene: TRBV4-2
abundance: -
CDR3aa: CASSQDRTSGVYEQYF
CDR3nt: TGTGCCAGCAGCCAAGATCGGACTAGCGGGGTCTACGAGCAGTACTTC

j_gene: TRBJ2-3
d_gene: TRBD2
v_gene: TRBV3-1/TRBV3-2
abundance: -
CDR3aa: CASSLIRGGGTDTQYF
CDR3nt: TGTGCCAGCAGCCTGATACGGGGAGGGGGCACAGATACGCAGTATTTT

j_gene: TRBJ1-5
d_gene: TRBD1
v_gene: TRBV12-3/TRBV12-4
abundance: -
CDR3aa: CASGTGGLQPQHF
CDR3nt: TGTGCCAGCGGGACAGGGGGCCTGCAGCCCCAGCATTTT

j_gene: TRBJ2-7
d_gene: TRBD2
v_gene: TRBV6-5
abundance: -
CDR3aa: CASSRLANTHEQYF
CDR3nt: TGTGCCAGCAGTCGACTAGCGAACACCCACGAGCAGTACTTC

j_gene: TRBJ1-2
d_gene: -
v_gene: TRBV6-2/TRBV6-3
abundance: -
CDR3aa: CASSYLERSYGYTF
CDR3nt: TGTGCCAGCAGTTACCTGGAAAGGAGCTATGGCTACACCTTC

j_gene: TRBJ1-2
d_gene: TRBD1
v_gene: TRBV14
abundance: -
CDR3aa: CASSQAKGTALNYGYTF
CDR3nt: TGTGCCAGCAGCCAAGCCAAAGGGACAGCTCTTAACTATGGCTACACCTTC

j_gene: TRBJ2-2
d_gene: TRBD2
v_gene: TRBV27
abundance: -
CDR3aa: CASTRSGAQAGELFF
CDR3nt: TGTGCCAGCACCCGTAGCGGGGCTCAGGCCGGGGAGCTGTTTTTT

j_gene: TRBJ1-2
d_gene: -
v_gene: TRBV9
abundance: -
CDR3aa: CASSVRSYGYTF
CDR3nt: TGTGCCAGCAGCGTGAGGAGCTATGGCTACACCTTC

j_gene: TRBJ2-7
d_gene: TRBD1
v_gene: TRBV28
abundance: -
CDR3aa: CASSAPTQGNYEQYF
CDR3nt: TGTGCCAGCAGTGCCCCGACACAGGGGAACTACGAGCAGTACTTC

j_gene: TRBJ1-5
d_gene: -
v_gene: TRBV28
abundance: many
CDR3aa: CASSFNQGQHF
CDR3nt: TGTGCCAGCAGTTTTAATCAGGGACAGCATTTT

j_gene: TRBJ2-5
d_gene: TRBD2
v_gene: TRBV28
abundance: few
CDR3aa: CASSGRLAGDQETQYF
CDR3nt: TGTGCCAGCAGTGGCAGACTAGCGGGAGACCAAGAGACCCAGTACTTC